Detailed here is one T cell receptor beta chain. Antigen unknown. Sequencing used immunoSEQ multiplex PCR; TCRdb keeps in-frame clones, though not all of them. The sample lists about 130,000 clones; around 91% were seen once. The sample comes from a study of T cell responses to AZD1222 COVID-19 vaccine. Findings of the study overall: With two AZD1222 doses given, Spike-specific TCR breadth and depth both rose. Only a handful of AZD1222 recipients tested seropositive at baseline. Variant regions that are unmutated are reportedly the target of nearly half of spike-specific TCRs. Researchers report vaccine-associated CD4 TCRs spanning spike, with dominance at 160-218 and 743-854.

The ends were cut back, 10 bases at V and 2 bases at J, with 18 bases in the middle. The CDR3 is 14 residues long. CDR1 MDHEN and CDR2 SYDVKM come from the germline V gene. This specimen was peripheral blood, taken on day 0 of MenACWY control vaccination. The chain has TRBV28 and TRBJ2-7; D unclear. This receptor was identified in an adult in good health. CDR3 sequence (DNA): TGTGCCACAAACTGGGGTTCCCACCCCTACGAGCAGTACTTC. It yields the protein CATNWGSHPYEQYF.